Each of the 14 T cell receptor beta chains below was sequenced from the same sample in a study of cytomegalovirus exposure and HLA in healthy donors. Primers included in the PCR were 60 Vbeta and 13 Jbeta primers. TCRdb's copy holds only in-frame clones and misses some; the assay was immunoSEQ multiplex PCR. The sample records roughly 76,000 clones, 86% being singletons. Sequencing was carried out using PBMCs. The receptor set was obtained from a woman aged 25 to 39 in good health and CMV-seronegative.

This clone was seen a handful of times. The V and J genes are TRBV6-6 and TRBJ2-2; 7 bases align to TRBD1. V gave up 8 bases and J gave up 5 bases; unmatched junction bases: 8. Germline values: CDR1 MNHNY, CDR2 SVGAGI (reference sequence). The CDR3 contains 14 residues. In DNA, the CDR3 is TGTGCCAGCGGCCAGAACAGGGGAACCGGGGAGCTGTTTTTT. Its translation is CASGQNRGTGELFF.

This clone was counted a single time. This chain links TRBV9 with TRBJ1-4, with D uncertain. Germline V gene lookup returns CDR1 SGDLS and CDR2 YYNGEE. This CDR3 region has 15 residues. Trimming removed 0 bases from V and 8 bases from J, with 14 bases in between. The CDR3 here is CASSVGGALGEKLFF. Here the CDR3 DNA reads TGTGCCAGCAGCGTAGGAGGAGCCCTTGGGGAAAAACTGTTTTTT.

The genes are TRBV4-2 and TRBJ2-3; D unresolved. This CDR3 has 14 amino acids. Trimming removed 1 base from V and 6 bases from J, with 11 bases in between. CDR1 is LGHNA, CDR2 YNFKEQ, per germline. CDR3 in amino acids: CASSQAAISDTQYF. The CDR3 DNA is TGTGCCAGCAGCCAAGCCGCTATTTCTGATACGCAGTATTTT.

This clone showed up just once. The chain recombines TRBV19 with TRBJ2-1, with a possible D match to TRBD1 (6 bases). CDR3 length equals 14 residues. V lost 10 bases, J lost 4 bases, and 17 bases lay in between. Germline V gives CDR1 LNHDA, CDR2 SQIVND (reference sequence). The CDR3 sequence: CATHEGDEYNEQFF. CDR3 bases: TGTGCCACACATGAGGGGGACGAGTACAATGAGCAGTTCTTC.

V gene TRBV6-5 combines with J gene TRBJ2-7, with TRBD2 identical over 11 bases. Germline V gene data show CDR1 as MNHEY and CDR2 as SVGAGI. The CDR3 has 16 residues. With 2 bases clipped from V and 4 bases from J, the junction kept 7 bases outside the gene matches. The CDR3 here is CASSYGPLAGVYEQYF. The CDR3 DNA reads as TGTGCCAGCAGTTACGGGCCACTAGCGGGAGTATACGAGCAGTACTTC.

CDR3: CASSISLAGGHEQYF. CDR3 DNA sequence: TGTGCCAGTAGTATTTCACTAGCGGGAGGGCACGAGCAGTACTTC. The rearrangement joins TRBV19 to TRBJ2-7; 13 bases are a match to TRBD2. Unmatched junction bases numbered 4, after V lost 3 bases and J lost 5 bases. The CDR3 sequence is 15 residues long. Germline V lookup: CDR1 LNHDA, CDR2 SQIVND (reference sequence).

Only one count was recorded for this clone. This chain joins TRBV7-2 and TRBJ2-1; 11 nucleotides agree with TRBD2. V gave up 4 bases and J gave up 8 bases; unmatched junction bases: 10. This CDR3 has 16 residues. From germline, CDR1 is SGHTA and CDR2 FQGNSA. The CDR3 sequence: CASSYYSGRAVDEQFF. For the CDR3, the DNA is TGTGCCAGCAGCTATTATAGCGGGAGGGCTGTCGATGAGCAGTTCTTC.

The V gene is TRBV4-1, the J gene TRBJ2-7, with TRBD1 matching 7 bases. Germline V lookup: CDR1 MGHRA, CDR2 YSYEKL. The CDR3 is 14 residues long. The ends lost 5 bases at V and 3 bases at J; junction bases unmatched: 7. The CDR3 here is CASSTRDSNYEQYF. The CDR3 region has the DNA TGCGCCAGCAGCACCCGGGACAGTAACTACGAGCAGTACTTC.

The gene calls are TRBV5-4 and TRBJ1-2; TRBD1 matches 9 bases. The CDR3 has 16 amino acids. Germline CDR1 is SGHNT and CDR2 is YYREEE (reference sequence). V shed 1 base and J 6 bases; nucleotides not matched to a gene: 10. CDR3 amino acids: CASSLNLGQGVDGYTF. The CDR3 region has the DNA TGTGCCAGCAGCTTGAATTTGGGACAGGGTGTAGATGGCTACACCTTC.

DNA of the CDR3: TGTGCCAGCGGGACGGGAGGATATACGCAGTATTTT. Translated, it gives CASGTGGYTQYF. The genes are TRBV9 and TRBJ2-3; 7 bases align to TRBD2. V shed 7 bases, J shed 7 bases, and the junction held 6 bases outside the gene matches. Germline CDR1 is SGDLS and CDR2 is YYNGEE. The CDR3 is 12 amino acids. The full variable domain, with the rest looked up from reference TRBV9 and TRBJ2-3, is DSGVTQTPKHLITATGQRVTLRCSPRSGDLSVYWYQQSLDQGLQFLIQYYNGEERAKGNILERFSAQQFPDLHSELNLSSLELGDSALYFCASGTGGYTQYFGPGTRLTVL.

V gene TRBV6-1 combines with J gene TRBJ1-5; D gene uncertain. CDR1 is MNHNS, CDR2 SASEGT, per germline. The V and J ends lost 2 bases and 5 bases respectively, with 10 bases between them. The CDR3 sequence is 14 residues long. The CDR3 sequence is CASSEMVSDQPQHF. The CDR3 DNA follows: TGTGCCAGCAGTGAAATGGTTTCGGATCAGCCCCAGCATTTT.

This clone is a singleton in its sample. V usage is TRBV27 and J usage is TRBJ2-5, with D maybe TRBD1 (5 bases). Trimming pared 5 bases from V and 5 bases from J, leaving 15 bases between. The CDR3 sequence is 14 residues long. Germline V lookup: CDR1 MNHEY, CDR2 SMNVEV (reference sequence). The CDR3 loop is CASSPRQGMETQYF. CDR3 sequence (DNA): TGTGCCAGCAGTCCCCGCCAGGGCATGGAGACCCAGTACTTC.

The chain couples TRBV5-1 to TRBJ2-1; tentatively, D is TRBD2 (6 bases). CDR3 size: 11 residues. V was clipped by 2 bases and J by 9 bases, with 6 bases between them. CDR1 and CDR2 from the germline V gene are SGHRS and YFSETQ. The CDR3 DNA reads TGCGCCAGCAGCTTAGCGGGTGAGCAGTTCTTC. Translated: CASSLAGEQFF.

This clone was recorded only once. The junction shows a germline mismatch at one end, possibly a read error. The chain recombines TRBV7-9 with TRBJ2-2, with D possibly TRBD1 on 5 matching bases. CDR3 size: 16 residues. CDR1 is SEHNR, CDR2 FQNEAQ, per germline (reference sequence). The CDR3 loop is CSSSLWGSHTTGELFF. Here the CDR3 DNA reads TGTTCCAGCAGCTTATGGGGCAGCCACACCACCGGGGAGCTGTTTTTT.